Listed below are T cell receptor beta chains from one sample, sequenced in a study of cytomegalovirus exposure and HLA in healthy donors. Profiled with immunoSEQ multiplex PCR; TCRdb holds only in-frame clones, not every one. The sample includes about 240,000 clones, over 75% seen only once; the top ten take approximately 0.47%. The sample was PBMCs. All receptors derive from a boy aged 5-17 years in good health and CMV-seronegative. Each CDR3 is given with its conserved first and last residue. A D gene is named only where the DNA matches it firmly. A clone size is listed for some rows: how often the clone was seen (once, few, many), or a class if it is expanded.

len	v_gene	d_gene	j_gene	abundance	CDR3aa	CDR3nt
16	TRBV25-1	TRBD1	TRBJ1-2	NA	CASSGEPGQMNYGYTF	TGTGCCAGCAGTGGGGAACCGGGACAGATGAACTATGGCTACACCTTC
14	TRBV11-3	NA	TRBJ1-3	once	CASSLEYSGNTIYF	TGTGCCAGCAGCTTAGAATACTCTGGAAACACCATATATTTT
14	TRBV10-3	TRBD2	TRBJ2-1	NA	CAISENPSGNEQFF	TGTGCCATCAGTGAAAACCCTAGCGGCAATGAGCAGTTCTTC
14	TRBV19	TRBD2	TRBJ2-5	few	CASMGLAEQETQYF	TGTGCCAGTATGGGTCTAGCGGAGCAAGAGACCCAGTACTTC
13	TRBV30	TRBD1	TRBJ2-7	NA	CALRDSFPREQYF	TGTGCCCTCAGGGACAGTTTCCCACGCGAGCAGTACTTC
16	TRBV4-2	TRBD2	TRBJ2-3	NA	CASSNRLAGSSDTQYF	TGTGCCAGCAGCAATAGACTAGCGGGATCATCTGATACGCAGTATTTT
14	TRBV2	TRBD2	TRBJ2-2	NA	CASRSGTNTGELFF	TGTGCCAGCAGGAGCGGGACTAACACCGGGGAGCTGTTTTTT
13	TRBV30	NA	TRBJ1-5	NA	CAWGLTSNQPQHF	TGTGCCTGGGGACTCACTAGCAATCAGCCCCAGCATTTT
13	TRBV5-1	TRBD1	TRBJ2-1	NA	CATGTGLYNEQFF	TGCGCCACCGGGACAGGGCTGTACAATGAGCAGTTCTTC
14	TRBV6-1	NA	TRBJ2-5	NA	CASSERGYQETQYF	TGTGCCAGCAGTGAGAGGGGGTACCAAGAGACCCAGTACTTC
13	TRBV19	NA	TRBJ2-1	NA	CASSIGLHNEQFF	TGTGCCAGTAGTATTGGGCTCCACAATGAGCAGTTCTTC
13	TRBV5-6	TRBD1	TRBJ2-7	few	CASSTTGQQEQYF	TGTGCCAGCAGCACGACAGGGCAGCAAGAGCAGTACTTC
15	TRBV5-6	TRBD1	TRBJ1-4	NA	CASSSLQGTNEKLFF	TGTGCCAGCAGCTCCCTACAGGGGACTAATGAAAAACTGTTTTTT
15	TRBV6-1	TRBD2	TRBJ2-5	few	CASSLLAGSQETQYF	TGTGCCAGCAGCTTACTAGCGGGATCACAAGAGACCCAGTACTTC
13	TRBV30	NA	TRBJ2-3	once	CAWSVGGTDTQYF	TGTGCCTGGAGTGTAGGGGGTACAGATACGCAGTATTTT
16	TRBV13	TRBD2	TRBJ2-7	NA	CASSLGLAGSSYEQYF	TGTGCCAGCAGCTTAGGACTAGCGGGTAGCTCCTACGAGCAGTACTTC
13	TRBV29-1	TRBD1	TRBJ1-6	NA	CSVPGTGGSPLHF	TGCAGCGTCCCCGGGACAGGGGGCTCACCCCTCCACTTT
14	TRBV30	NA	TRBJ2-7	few	CAWSGQLEVYEQYF	TGTGCCTGGAGTGGGCAGCTCGAGGTCTACGAGCAGTACTTC
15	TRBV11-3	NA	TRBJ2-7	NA	CASSLEGQGPVEQYF	TGTGCCAGCAGCTTAGAAGGCCAGGGCCCGGTAGAGCAGTACTTC
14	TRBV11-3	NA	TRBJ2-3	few	CASSWEVLGDTQYF	TGTGCCAGCAGTTGGGAGGTTTTAGGGGATACGCAGTATTTT
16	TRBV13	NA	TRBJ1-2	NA	CASTTTPAGGGIGYTF	TGTGCCAGCACCACGACGCCGGCTGGGGGGGGAATTGGGTACACCTTC
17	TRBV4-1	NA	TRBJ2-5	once	CASSQEKVGRHQETQYF	TGCGCCAGCAGCCAAGAGAAAGTAGGGAGACACCAAGAGACCCAGTACTTC
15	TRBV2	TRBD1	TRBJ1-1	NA	CASSPRQGANTEAFF	TGTGCCAGCAGTCCCCGACAGGGGGCGAACACTGAAGCTTTCTTT
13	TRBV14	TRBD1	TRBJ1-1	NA	CASSQRQGAMAFF	TGTGCCAGCAGCCAGAGACAGGGGGCGATGGCTTTCTTT
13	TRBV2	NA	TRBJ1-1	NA	CASSGEGSTEAFF	TGTGCCAGCAGTGGGGAGGGTAGCACTGAAGCTTTCTTT
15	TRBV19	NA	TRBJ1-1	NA	CASRTQLQENTEAFF	TGTGCCAGTAGGACACAGCTACAGGAGAACACTGAAGCTTTCTTT
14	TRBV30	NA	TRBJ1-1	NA	CASTGRRANTEAFF	TGTGCTTCCACAGGGAGAAGGGCGAACACTGAAGCTTTCTTT
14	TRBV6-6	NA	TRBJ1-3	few	CASSYSSSGNTIYF	TGTGCCAGCAGTTACTCGTCTTCTGGAAACACCATATATTTT
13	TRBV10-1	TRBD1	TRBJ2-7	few	CASAGQETYEQYF	TGCGCCAGCGCGGGACAGGAAACCTACGAGCAGTACTTC
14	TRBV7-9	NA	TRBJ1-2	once	CASSLGVVDYGYTF	TGTGCCAGCAGCTTAGGAGTGGTTGACTATGGCTACACCTTC
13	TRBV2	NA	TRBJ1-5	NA	CASSEWGGQPQHF	TGTGCCAGCAGTGAGTGGGGGGGGCAGCCCCAGCATTTT
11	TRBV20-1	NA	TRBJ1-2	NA	CSARGTGDYTF	TGCAGTGCTAGAGGGACGGGGGACTACACCTTC
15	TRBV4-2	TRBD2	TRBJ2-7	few	CASSQAGTSGYEQYF	TGTGCCAGCAGCCAGGCCGGGACTAGCGGATACGAGCAGTACTTC
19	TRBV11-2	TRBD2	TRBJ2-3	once	CASSLVFRRAGVSTDTQYF	TGTGCCAGCAGCTTAGTCTTCCGCCGGGCGGGAGTCTCCACAGATACGCAGTATTTT
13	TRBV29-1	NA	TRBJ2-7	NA	CSVEDWATYEQYF	TGCAGCGTTGAAGATTGGGCAACGTACGAGCAGTACTTC
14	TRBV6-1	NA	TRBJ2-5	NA	CASTEAGNQETQYF	TGTGCCAGCACCGAGGCGGGTAACCAAGAGACCCAGTACTTC
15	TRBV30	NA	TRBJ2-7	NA	CALQNRERSLYEQYF	TGTGCCCTACAAAACAGGGAAAGGTCCCTCTACGAGCAGTACTTC
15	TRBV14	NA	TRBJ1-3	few	CASSQGQYFGNTIYF	TGTGCCAGCAGCCAAGGACAGTATTTTGGAAACACCATATATTTT
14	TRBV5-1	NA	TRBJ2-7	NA	CASSLGQASYEQYF	TGCGCCAGCAGCTTGGGACAGGCCTCCTACGAGCAGTACTTC
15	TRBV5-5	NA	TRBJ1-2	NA	CASSLAGGPFYGYTF	TGTGCCAGCAGCTTGGCGGGGGGCCCCTTCTATGGCTACACCTTC
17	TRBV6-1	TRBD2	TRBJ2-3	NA	CASSGTSGGVRTDTQYF	TGTGCCAGCAGTGGGACTAGCGGGGGGGTGAGGACAGATACGCAGTATTTT
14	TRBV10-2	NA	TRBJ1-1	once	CASSAQPTNTEAFF	TGCGCCAGCAGTGCACAGCCAACGAACACTGAAGCTTTCTTT
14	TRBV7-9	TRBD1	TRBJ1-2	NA	CASSLTGGGYGYTF	TGTGCCAGCAGTCTCACAGGGGGGGGCTATGGCTACACCTTC
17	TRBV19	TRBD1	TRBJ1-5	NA	CASSPRQGGSSFQPQHF	TGTGCCAGTAGTCCGCGACAGGGGGGTTCCTCTTTTCAGCCCCAGCATTTT
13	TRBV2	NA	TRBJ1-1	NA	CASSTGGSTEAFF	TGTGCCAGCAGCACCGGAGGGAGCACTGAAGCTTTCTTT
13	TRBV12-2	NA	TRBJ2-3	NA	CASRLPSPGLELF	TGTGCAAGTCGCTTACCCTCACCGGGACTAGAACTATTT
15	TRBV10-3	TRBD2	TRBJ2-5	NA	CAIRRTSGSLETQYF	TGTGCCATCAGGAGGACTAGCGGGAGTTTGGAGACCCAGTACTTC
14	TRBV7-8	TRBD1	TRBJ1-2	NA	CASSGLRTGGGYTF	TGTGCCAGCAGTGGTTTGAGGACAGGGGGAGGCTACACCTTC
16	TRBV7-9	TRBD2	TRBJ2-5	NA	CASSLLAGANGETQYF	TGTGCCAGCAGCTTACTAGCGGGGGCCAACGGCGAGACCCAGTACTTC
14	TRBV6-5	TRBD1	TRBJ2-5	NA	CASNFPGQKETQYF	TGTGCCAGCAATTTCCCGGGACAGAAAGAGACCCAGTACTTC
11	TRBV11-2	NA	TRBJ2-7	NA	CASSPQYEQYF	TGTGCCAGCAGCCCGCAGTACGAGCAGTACTTC
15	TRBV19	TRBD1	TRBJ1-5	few	CASSNNRGSNQPQHF	TGTGCCAGTAGTAACAACAGGGGAAGCAATCAGCCCCAGCATTTT
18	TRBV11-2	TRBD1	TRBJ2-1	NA	CASSLALTGTGGVYEQFF	TGTGCCAGCAGCTTGGCCCTCACCGGGACAGGGGGTGTCTATGAGCAGTTCTTC